The 28 T cell receptor beta chains given below trace back to one sample, sequenced in a study of shared clonotypes between healthy human individuals (dated by TCRdb to 2018 to 2020). The library was generated by the immunoSEQ multiplex PCR assay. The table was pulled from immuneACCESS by TCRdb, which kept in-frame rearrangements only. Such tables lose some clones; where checked, under half of the loss comes from unresolved V genes, and the rest has no known cause. The sample has 1.6 million or so clones on record, approximately 98.5% of them singletons. Roughly 0.36% of the sample goes to the ten largest clones. Sequencing input: naive CD4+ T cells sorted from blood. The cell subset or site tag for this specimen amounts to: CD45RA+ positively selected. The receptor source for this set is a young man in good health.

Here the CDR3 DNA reads TGTGCCAGCAGCTTCGGGTTTCGTGGGGCCAACGTCCTGACTTTC. Protein product: CASSFGFRGANVLTF. The chain joins TRBV7-9 to TRBJ2-6; no definite D call. CDR1 and CDR2 (germline): SEHNR, FQNEAQ (reference sequence). The V gene lost 3 bases and the J gene lost 3 bases, with 9 bases spanning the gap. This CDR3 spans 15 amino acids.

This sequence joins TRBV20-1 and TRBJ2-5; D call uncertain. This CDR3 region has 11 residues. V was cut by 2 bases and J by 5 bases, with 6 bases left in between. CDR1 is DFQATT and CDR2 is SNEGSKA in the germline V gene (reference sequence). CDR3 DNA sequence: TGCAGTGCTAGACTAGAGGAGACCCAGTACTTC. Protein: CSARLEETQYF.

V and J are TRBV29-1 and TRBJ2-1; possible D gene TRBD2, 5 bases. Trimming shortened V by 7 bases and J by 7 bases, and 17 bases separated the two germline ends. The CDR3 contains 13 residues. Per the germline V gene, CDR1 is SQVTM and CDR2 is ANQGSEA. The CDR3 sequence is CSGAFEGRNEQFF. CDR3 sequence (DNA): TGCAGCGGGGCCTTTGAGGGAAGGAATGAGCAGTTCTTC.

The genes are TRBV7-6 and TRBJ2-7, with 7 nucleotides matching TRBD1. The germline V gene has CDR1 SGHVS and CDR2 FNYEAQ. The length of the CDR3 is 17 residues. The V and J ends lost 0 bases and 5 bases, in that order; junction bases with no gene match: 13. The CDR3 here is CASSLAGGQGELNEQYF. The CDR3 nucleotides are TGTGCCAGCAGCTTAGCCGGCGGGCAGGGGGAGTTAAACGAGCAGTACTTC.

V usage is TRBV5-1 and J usage is TRBJ2-1, with 12 positions matching TRBD2. Germline CDR1 is SGHRS and CDR2 is YFSETQ. Trimming took 6 bases from V and 9 from J; bases not matched to a gene: 7. The CDR3 is 14 residues long. CDR3 sequence reads: CASNLAGGPGEQFF. For the CDR3, the DNA is TGCGCCAGCAACCTAGCGGGAGGGCCTGGTGAGCAGTTCTTC.

V usage is TRBV5-1 and J usage is TRBJ2-6; 8 bases match TRBD2. The CDR3 totals 15 residues. J was trimmed by 3 bases and V by 1 base; bases with no gene match: 0. Germline CDR1 is SGHRS and CDR2 is YFSETQ. CDR3 region: CASSLSGGGANVLTF. The CDR3 coding sequence is TGCGCCAGCAGCTTGAGCGGGGGTGGGGCCAACGTCCTGACTTTC.

The chain uses TRBV5-8 and TRBJ2-1, with TRBD2 matching 8 bases. CDR3 size: 14 residues. The germline gives CDR1 SGHTS, CDR2 YDEGEE. Unmatched junction bases numbered 11, after V lost 4 bases and J lost 11 bases. CDR3 loop: CASSEGTRVFQQFF. DNA of the CDR3: TGTGCCAGCAGCGAGGGGACTAGAGTCTTTCAGCAGTTCTTC.

The chain combines TRBV18 with TRBJ2-7; 9 bases match TRBD2. V lost 4 bases, J lost 3 bases, and 4 bases stayed unmatched. Per the germline V gene, CDR1 is KGHSH and CDR2 is LQKENI. The CDR3 runs 14 residues. CDR3: CASSQTSGDYEQYF. CDR3 nucleotides: TGTGCCAGCTCACAGACTAGCGGAGACTACGAGCAGTACTTC.

The chain recombines TRBV30 with TRBJ2-1, with a possible D match to TRBD2 (5 bases). This CDR3 spans 15 amino acids. Germline CDR1 is GTSNPN and CDR2 is SVGIG (reference sequence). Trimming cost V 1 base and J 5 bases, with 15 bases left between them. The CDR3 bases are TGTGCCTGGAGTGCCACTAGAAGGCAAAACAATGAGCAGTTCTTC. This gives the protein CAWSATRRQNNEQFF.

This chain joins TRBV5-1 and TRBJ2-3, with 8 bases fitting TRBD2. The CDR3 covers 17 residues. Germline CDR1 and CDR2: SGHRS and YFSETQ. V shed 2 bases and J 6 bases; nucleotides not matched to a gene: 14. This CDR3 reads CASSLTGGTYVEDTQYF. The DNA for the CDR3 is TGCGCCAGCAGCTTAACGGGAGGGACATACGTCGAGGATACGCAGTATTTT.

Concerning this clone itself: Other DNA sequences in the sample encode the same CDR3. The CDR3 protein is CASSSDGYEQYF. As DNA, the CDR3 is TGTGCCAGCAGCTCCGACGGTTACGAGCAGTACTTC. The chain carries TRBV11-3 and TRBJ2-7; D uncertain. From germline, CDR1 is SGHNT and CDR2 YENEEA. The CDR3 is 12 amino acids. V was shortened by 4 bases and J by 4 bases, with 8 bases between the two germline ends.

The CDR3: CASSMRTAGYEQYF. The CDR3 DNA is TGTGCCAGTAGTATGAGGACAGCAGGCTACGAGCAGTACTTC. The V call is TRBV19, the J call TRBJ2-7, with a weak D call TRBD1 (6 bases). Germline values: CDR1 LNHDA, CDR2 SQIVND (reference sequence). The V and J ends lost 3 bases and 3 bases respectively, with 12 bases between them. The CDR3 sequence is 14 residues long.

On this clone: The identical CDR3 is also encoded by other nucleotide sequences in the sample. The chain joins TRBV7-3 to TRBJ2-3; D may be TRBD2 (7 bases). V was shortened by 5 bases and J by 4 bases, with 10 bases between the two germline ends. Per germline, CDR1 SGHTA and CDR2 FQGTGA. This CDR3 is 13 amino acids long. The CDR3 bases are TGTGCCAGCAGCCTGGGGGGGCCAGATACGCAGTATTTT. It encodes CASSLGGPDTQYF. Drawing the rest from reference TRBV7-3 and TRBJ2-3, the complete variable domain is GAGVSQTPSNKVTEKGKYVELRCDPISGHTALYWYRQSLGQGPEFLIYFQGTGAADDSGLPNDRFFAVRPEGSVSTLKIQRTERGDSAVYLCASSLGGPDTQYFGPGTRLTVL.

The chain recombines TRBV4-2 with TRBJ2-2, with D perhaps matching TRBD1 or TRBD2 (6 bases each). This CDR3 is 15 amino acids long. Germline V CDR1 and CDR2: LGHNA, YNFKEQ. Trimming left V 5 bases short and J 5 bases short, with 15 bases between. CDR3 coding DNA: TGTGCCAGCAGCTTGGAGGGGACACCTACCGGGGAGCTGTTTTTT. Its translation is CASSLEGTPTGELFF.

V usage is TRBV5-1 and J usage is TRBJ2-1; unclear D gene. The CDR3 extends over 15 amino acids. V lost 4 bases and J lost 4, with 15 bases in between. Germline CDR1 SGHRS, CDR2 YFSETQ. CDR3 loop: CASSRRADSYNEQFF. DNA of the CDR3: TGCGCCAGCAGCCGGCGCGCGGATAGTTACAATGAGCAGTTCTTC.

V and J are TRBV28 and TRBJ2-3, with no clear D. Germline V CDR1 and CDR2: MDHEN, SYDVKM. CDR3 length: 15 residues. The V gene lost 5 bases and the J gene lost 1 base, with 13 bases spanning the gap. This chain's CDR3 is CASSQVVWGTDTQYF. The CDR3 nucleotides are TGTGCCAGCAGTCAAGTCGTCTGGGGCACAGATACGCAGTATTTT.

The V call is TRBV7-2, the J call TRBJ2-7, with D maybe TRBD1 (6 bases). From germline, CDR1 is SGHTA and CDR2 FQGNSA. The V end lost 1 base, the J end lost 2 bases, and 9 bases lay between the germline ends. The CDR3 totals 14 residues. CDR3 nucleotide sequence: TGTGCCAGCAGCTTAGAGACAGGCCCCTACGAGCAGTACTTC. Protein product: CASSLETGPYEQYF.

This clone was observed a single time. The chain has TRBV27 and TRBJ2-2; no clear D. CDR1 and CDR2 (germline): MNHEY, SMNVEV (reference sequence). This CDR3 region has 15 residues. The V end was cut by 1 base, the J end by 2 bases, with 8 bases between. The CDR3 is CASSLWSPNTGELFF. The CDR3 region has the DNA TGTGCCAGCAGTTTATGGTCCCCAAACACCGGGGAGCTGTTTTTT.

The chain employs TRBV11-2 and TRBJ1-2; no clear D gene. From germline, CDR1 is SGHAT and CDR2 FQNNGV. V was cut by 5 bases and J by 8 bases, with 18 bases left in between. This CDR3 spans 14 amino acids. CDR3 in DNA: TGTGCCAGCAGCCCCTTAACTAGCCCGTGGGGCTACACCTTC. It is translated as CASSPLTSPWGYTF. Filled out from reference TRBV11-2 and TRBJ1-2, the complete variable domain reads EAGVAQSPRYKIIEKRQSVAFWCNPISGHATLYWYQQILGQGPKLLIQFQNNGVVDDSQLPKDRFSAERLKGVDSTLKIQPAKLEDSAVYLCASSPLTSPWGYTFGSGTRLTVV.

The genes are TRBV9 and TRBJ2-7, with 8 bases that match TRBD1. V lost 1 base to trimming and J lost 3 bases; unmatched junction nucleotides: 6. The CDR3 has 15 amino acids. Germline V CDR1 and CDR2: SGDLS, YYNGEE. The DNA of the CDR3 is TGTGCCAGCAGCGTAAATGACAGGGGCTTCTACGAGCAGTACTTC. Protein sequence: CASSVNDRGFYEQYF.

This clone appeared once. The chain is built from TRBV4-1 and TRBJ2-5; D perhaps matches TRBD1 (5 bases). CDR3 length: 15 amino acids. Germline lookup yields CDR1 MGHRA and CDR2 YSYEKL. The V gene lost 2 bases and the J gene lost 1 base, with 11 bases spanning the gap. Here the CDR3 DNA reads TGCGCCAGCAGCCAACTAGGGGTGGGCCAAGAGACCCAGTACTTC. Amino acid sequence: CASSQLGVGQETQYF.

The chain employs TRBV2 and TRBJ1-2; D gene ambiguous. The CDR3 spans 12 residues. Germline V gene lookup returns CDR1 SNHLY and CDR2 FYNNEI. Between the trimmed V and J ends, which lost 7 bases and 5 bases, there was a span of 11 bases. The CDR3 nucleotides are TGTGCCAGCATTAACAGCGAATATGGCTACACCTTC. This gives the protein CASINSEYGYTF.

A single count supports this clone. V and J are TRBV5-6 and TRBJ1-1; possible D gene TRBD1, 6 bases. V shed 4 bases and J shed 5 bases, with 15 bases lying between them. This CDR3 has 14 residues. Germline V gene data show CDR1 as SGHDT and CDR2 as YYEEEE. CDR3 protein: CASSKGDRRTEAFF. The CDR3 nucleotides are TGTGCCAGCAGCAAGGGAGACAGGCGGACTGAAGCTTTCTTT.

The V and J genes are TRBV25-1 and TRBJ2-2; D remains unclear. The CDR3 runs to 14 residues. The V end was cut by 4 bases, the J end by 2 bases, with 8 bases between. In germline, CDR1 is MGHDK, CDR2 SYGVNS. CDR3 sequence reads: CASSARLNTGELFF. The DNA of the CDR3 is TGTGCCAGCAGTGCGCGGCTAAACACCGGGGAGCTGTTTTTT. Filled out from reference TRBV25-1 and TRBJ2-2, the complete variable domain reads EADIYQTPRYLVIGTGKKITLECSQTMGHDKMYWYQQDPGMELHLIHYSYGVNSTEKGDLSSESTVSRIRTEHFPLTLESARPSHTSQYLCASSARLNTGELFFGEGSRLTVL.

The chain combines TRBV2 with TRBJ2-5; 7 bases line up with TRBD1. With 6 bases clipped from V and 2 bases from J, the junction kept 6 bases outside the gene matches. CDR1 is SNHLY and CDR2 is FYNNEI in the germline V gene. This CDR3 spans 14 amino acids. This CDR3 reads CASSRQGWQETQYF. In nucleotides, the CDR3 is TGTGCCAGCAGCAGACAGGGATGGCAAGAGACCCAGTACTTC.

The chain employs TRBV5-5 and TRBJ2-7, with 8 positions matching TRBD2. Per germline, CDR1 SGHKS and CDR2 YYEKEE (reference sequence). The J segment lost 4 bases and the V segment lost 4 bases, leaving 10 bases of the junction unmatched. The CDR3 has 15 residues. Here the CDR3 reads CASSPGLAVIYEQYF. CDR3 nucleotides: TGTGCCAGCAGCCCCGGACTAGCTGTTATTTACGAGCAGTACTTC.

The gene calls are TRBV14 and TRBJ1-1; D not certain. Deletions cut 3 bases from V and 8 bases from J, with 16 bases between. This CDR3 spans 14 amino acids. CDR1 SGHDN and CDR2 FVKESK come from the germline V gene. The CDR3 DNA sequence: TGTGCCAGCAGCCAGGTCGCCAGGCGGGGAGAAGCTTTCTTT. Its translation is CASSQVARRGEAFF. The full variable domain, in which reference TRBV14 and TRBJ1-1 provide the parts outside the CDR3, is EAGVTQFPSHSVIEKGQTVTLRCDPISGHDNLYWYRRVMGKEIKFLLHFVKESKQDESGMPNNRFLAERTGGTYSTLKVQPAELEDSGVYFCASSQVARRGEAFFGQGTRLTVV.

The V call is TRBV5-8, the J call TRBJ2-1, with 10 bases identical to TRBD2. V lost 2 bases to trimming and J lost 6 bases; unmatched junction nucleotides: 5. The CDR3 has 15 amino acids. The V gene's germline CDR1 is SGHTS and CDR2 YDEGEE. The DNA for the CDR3 is TGTGCCAGCAGCTTCCCGGGACTAGCGCGCAATGAGCAGTTCTTC. This gives the protein CASSFPGLARNEQFF.